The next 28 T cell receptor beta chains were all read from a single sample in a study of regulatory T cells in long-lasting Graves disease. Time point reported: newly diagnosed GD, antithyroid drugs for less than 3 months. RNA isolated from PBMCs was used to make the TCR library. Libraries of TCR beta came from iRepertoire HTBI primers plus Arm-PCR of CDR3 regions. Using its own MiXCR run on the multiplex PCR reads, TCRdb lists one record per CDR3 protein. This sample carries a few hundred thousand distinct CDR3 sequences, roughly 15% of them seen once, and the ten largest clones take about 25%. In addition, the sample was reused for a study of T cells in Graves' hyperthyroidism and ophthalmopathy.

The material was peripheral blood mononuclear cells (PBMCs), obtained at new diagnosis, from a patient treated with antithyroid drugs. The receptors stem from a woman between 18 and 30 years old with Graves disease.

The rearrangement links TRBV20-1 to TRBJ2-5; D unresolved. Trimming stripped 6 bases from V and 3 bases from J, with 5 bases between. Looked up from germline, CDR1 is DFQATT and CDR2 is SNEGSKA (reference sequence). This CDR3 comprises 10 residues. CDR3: CSAQKETQYF. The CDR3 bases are TGCAGTGCGCAGAAAGAGACCCAGTACTTC.

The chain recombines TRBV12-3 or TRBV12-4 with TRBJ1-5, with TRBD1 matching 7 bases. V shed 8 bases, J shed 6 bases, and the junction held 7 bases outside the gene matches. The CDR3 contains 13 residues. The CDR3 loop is CASWGGQTQPQHF. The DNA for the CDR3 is TGTGCCAGCTGGGGGGGACAGACTCAGCCCCAGCATTTT.

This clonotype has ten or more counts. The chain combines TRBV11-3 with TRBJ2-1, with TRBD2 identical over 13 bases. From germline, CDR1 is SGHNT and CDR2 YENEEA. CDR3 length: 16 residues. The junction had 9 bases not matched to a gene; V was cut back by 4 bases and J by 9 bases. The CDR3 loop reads CASSSGLAGAGIEQFF. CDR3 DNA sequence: TGTGCCAGCAGCTCCGGACTAGCGGGAGCGGGTATTGAGCAGTTCTTC.

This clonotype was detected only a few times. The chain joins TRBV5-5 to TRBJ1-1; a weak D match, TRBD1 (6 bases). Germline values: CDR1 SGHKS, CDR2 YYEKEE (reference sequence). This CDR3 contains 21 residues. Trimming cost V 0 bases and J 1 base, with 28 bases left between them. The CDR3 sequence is CASSLVDVWGPGRPSNTEAFF. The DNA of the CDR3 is TGTGCCAGCAGCTTGGTGGATGTCTGGGGGCCCGGAAGGCCCTCGAACACTGAAGCTTTCTTT.

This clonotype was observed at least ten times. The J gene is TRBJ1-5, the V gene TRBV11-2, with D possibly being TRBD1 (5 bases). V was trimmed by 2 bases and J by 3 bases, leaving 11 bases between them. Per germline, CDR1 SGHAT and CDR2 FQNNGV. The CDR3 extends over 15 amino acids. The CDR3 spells CASSLTGVPNQPQHF. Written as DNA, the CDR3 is TGTGCCAGCAGCTTAACGGGGGTACCCAATCAGCCCCAGCATTTT.

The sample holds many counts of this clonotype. The CDR3 is CASSLYPWTTYNEQFF. Here the CDR3 DNA reads TGTGCCAGCAGCTTATATCCCTGGACCACCTACAATGAGCAGTTCTTC. The chain combines TRBV7-2 with TRBJ2-1; no clear D. Germline CDR1 is SGHTA and CDR2 is FQGNSA. The CDR3 covers 16 residues. V gave up 2 bases and J gave up 2 bases, with 13 bases separating them. The variable domain in full, completed from reference TRBV7-2 and TRBJ2-1, reads GAGVSQSPSNKVTEKGKDVELRCDPISGHTALYWYRQSLGQGLEFLIYFQGNSAPDKSGLPSDRFSAERTGGSVSTLTIQRTQQEDSAVYLCASSLYPWTTYNEQFFGPGTRLTVL.

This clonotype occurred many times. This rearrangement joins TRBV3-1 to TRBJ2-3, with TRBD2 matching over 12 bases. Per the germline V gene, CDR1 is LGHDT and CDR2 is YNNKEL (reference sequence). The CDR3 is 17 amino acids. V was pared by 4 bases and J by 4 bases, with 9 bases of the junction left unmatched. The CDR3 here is CASSRRLAGAVADTQYF. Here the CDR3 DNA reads TGTGCCAGCAGCCGCAGACTAGCGGGAGCGGTGGCAGATACGCAGTATTTT.

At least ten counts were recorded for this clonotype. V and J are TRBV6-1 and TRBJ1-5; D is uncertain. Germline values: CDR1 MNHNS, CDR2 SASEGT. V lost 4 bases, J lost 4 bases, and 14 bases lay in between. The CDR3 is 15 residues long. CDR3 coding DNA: TGTGCCAGCAGTGCAGGAAACAGTGAAAATCAGCCCCAGCATTTT. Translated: CASSAGNSENQPQHF.

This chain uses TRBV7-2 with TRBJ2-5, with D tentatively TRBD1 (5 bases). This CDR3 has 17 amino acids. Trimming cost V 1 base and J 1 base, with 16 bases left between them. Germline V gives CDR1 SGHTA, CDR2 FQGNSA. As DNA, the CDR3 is TGTGCCAGCAGCTTAGTTAGCAGCAGGGTCGCCCAAGAGACCCAGTACTTC. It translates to CASSLVSSRVAQETQYF.

CDR3 residues: CSAIGPSGNQPQHF. Written as DNA, the CDR3 is TGCAGTGCCATCGGCCCCTCGGGCAATCAGCCCCAGCATTTT. The genes are TRBV20-1 and TRBJ1-5; D unresolved. V was cut by 6 bases and J by 2 bases, with 14 bases left in between. The CDR3 is 14 residues long. Germline V lookup: CDR1 DFQATT, CDR2 SNEGSKA (reference sequence).

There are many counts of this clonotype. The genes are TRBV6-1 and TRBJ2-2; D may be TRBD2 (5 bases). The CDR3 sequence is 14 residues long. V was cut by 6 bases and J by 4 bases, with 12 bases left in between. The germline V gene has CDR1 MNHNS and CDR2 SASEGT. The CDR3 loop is CASRGYGVTGELFF. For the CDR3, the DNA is TGTGCCAGCAGAGGGTACGGGGTCACCGGGGAGCTGTTTTTT.

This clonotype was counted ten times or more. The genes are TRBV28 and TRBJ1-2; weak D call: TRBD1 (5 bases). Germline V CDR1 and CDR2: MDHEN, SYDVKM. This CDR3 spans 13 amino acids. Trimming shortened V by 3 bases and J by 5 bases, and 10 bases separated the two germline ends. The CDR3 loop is CASSLGEPYGYTF. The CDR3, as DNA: TGTGCCAGCAGTTTGGGGGAACCGTATGGCTACACCTTC.

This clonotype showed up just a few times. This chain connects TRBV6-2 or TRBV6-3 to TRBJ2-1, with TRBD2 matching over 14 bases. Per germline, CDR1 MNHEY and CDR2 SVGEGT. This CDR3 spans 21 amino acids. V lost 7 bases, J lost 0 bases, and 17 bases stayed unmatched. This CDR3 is CASTSPLPGLAGVSSYNEQFF. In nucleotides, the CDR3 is TGTGCCAGCACCTCCCCTCTCCCGGGACTAGCGGGAGTGAGCTCCTACAATGAGCAGTTCTTC.

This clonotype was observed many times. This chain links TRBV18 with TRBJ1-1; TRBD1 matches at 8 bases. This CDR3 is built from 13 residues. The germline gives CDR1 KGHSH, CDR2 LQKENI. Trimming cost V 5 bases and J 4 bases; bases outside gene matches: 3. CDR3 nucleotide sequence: TGTGCCAGCTCAACGGACAGGGTCACTGAAGCTTTCTTT. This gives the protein CASSTDRVTEAFF.

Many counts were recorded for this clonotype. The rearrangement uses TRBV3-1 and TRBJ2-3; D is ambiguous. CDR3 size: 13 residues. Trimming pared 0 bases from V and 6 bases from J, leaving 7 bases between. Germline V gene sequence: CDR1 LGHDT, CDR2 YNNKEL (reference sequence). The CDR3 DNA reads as TGTGCCAGCAGCCAAGATATTCCGGATACGCAGTATTTT. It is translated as CASSQDIPDTQYF.

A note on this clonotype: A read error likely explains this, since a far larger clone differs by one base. CDR3 coding DNA: TGTGCCAGCAGCCAGGGACTAGCGGTCTACGAGCAGTTCTTC. It specifies CASSQGLAVYEQFF. This chain joins TRBV7-2 and TRBJ2-1; 11 positions agree with TRBD2. Trimming took 5 bases from V and 10 from J; bases not matched to a gene: 7. There are 14 residues in the CDR3. The germline V gene encodes CDR1 SGHTA and CDR2 FQGNSA.

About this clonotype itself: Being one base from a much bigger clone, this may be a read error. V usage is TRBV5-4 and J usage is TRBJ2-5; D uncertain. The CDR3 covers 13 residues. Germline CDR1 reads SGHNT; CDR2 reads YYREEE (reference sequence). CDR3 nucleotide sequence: TGTGTCAGCAGCTTGGACGAGGTGAAGACCCAGTACTTC. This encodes CVSSLDEVKTQYF.

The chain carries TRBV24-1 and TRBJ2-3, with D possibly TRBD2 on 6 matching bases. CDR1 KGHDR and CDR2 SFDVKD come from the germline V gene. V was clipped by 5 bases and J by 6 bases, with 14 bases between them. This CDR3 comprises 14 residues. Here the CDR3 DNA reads TGTGCCACCAGTGCCTACGGGGGTATGGATACGCAGTATTTT. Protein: CATSAYGGMDTQYF.

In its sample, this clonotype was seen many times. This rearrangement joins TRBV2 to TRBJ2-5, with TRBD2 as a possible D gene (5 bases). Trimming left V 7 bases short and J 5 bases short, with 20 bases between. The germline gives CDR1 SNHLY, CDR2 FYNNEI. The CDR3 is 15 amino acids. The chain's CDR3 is CASTLSPADWETQYF. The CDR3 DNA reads TGTGCCAGCACCCTAAGTCCAGCGGATTGGGAGACCCAGTACTTC.

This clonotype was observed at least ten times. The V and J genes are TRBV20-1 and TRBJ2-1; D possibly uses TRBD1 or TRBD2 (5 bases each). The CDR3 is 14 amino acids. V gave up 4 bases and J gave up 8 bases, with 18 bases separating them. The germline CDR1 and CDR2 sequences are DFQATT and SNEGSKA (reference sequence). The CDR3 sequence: CSANRDPGLDEQFF. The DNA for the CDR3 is TGCAGTGCTAACCGGGATCCAGGGTTGGATGAGCAGTTCTTC.

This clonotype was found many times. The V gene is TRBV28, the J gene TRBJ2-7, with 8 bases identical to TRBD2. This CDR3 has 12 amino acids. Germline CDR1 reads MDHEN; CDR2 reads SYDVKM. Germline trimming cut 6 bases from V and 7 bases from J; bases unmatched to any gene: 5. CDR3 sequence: CASRPTSAEQYF. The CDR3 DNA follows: TGTGCCAGCAGGCCGACTAGCGCGGAGCAGTACTTC.

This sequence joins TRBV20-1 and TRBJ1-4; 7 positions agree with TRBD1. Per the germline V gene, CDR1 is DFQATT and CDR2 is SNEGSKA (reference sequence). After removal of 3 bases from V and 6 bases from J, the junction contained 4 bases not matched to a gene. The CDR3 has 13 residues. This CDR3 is CSASSGTDEKLFF. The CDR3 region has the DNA TGCAGTGCTAGCTCCGGGACAGATGAAAAACTGTTTTTT.

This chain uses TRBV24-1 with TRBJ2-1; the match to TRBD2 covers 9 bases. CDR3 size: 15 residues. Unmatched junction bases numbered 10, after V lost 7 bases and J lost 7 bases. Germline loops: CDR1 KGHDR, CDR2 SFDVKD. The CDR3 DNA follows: TGTGCCACCAGCACCGGGACTAGCTCGAGGAATGAGCAGTTCTTC. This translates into CATSTGTSSRNEQFF.

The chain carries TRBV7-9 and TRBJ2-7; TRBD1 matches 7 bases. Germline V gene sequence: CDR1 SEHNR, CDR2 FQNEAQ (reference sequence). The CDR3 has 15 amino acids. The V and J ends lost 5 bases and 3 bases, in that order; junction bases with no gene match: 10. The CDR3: CASSIETGWGYEQYF. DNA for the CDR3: TGTGCCAGCAGCATAGAGACAGGGTGGGGCTACGAGCAGTACTTC.

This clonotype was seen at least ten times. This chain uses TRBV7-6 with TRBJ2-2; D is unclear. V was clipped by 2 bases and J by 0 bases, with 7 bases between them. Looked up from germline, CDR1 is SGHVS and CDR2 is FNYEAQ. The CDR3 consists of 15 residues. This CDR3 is CASSLQGTNTGELFF. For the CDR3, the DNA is TGTGCCAGCAGCTTACAAGGAACGAACACCGGGGAGCTGTTTTTT.

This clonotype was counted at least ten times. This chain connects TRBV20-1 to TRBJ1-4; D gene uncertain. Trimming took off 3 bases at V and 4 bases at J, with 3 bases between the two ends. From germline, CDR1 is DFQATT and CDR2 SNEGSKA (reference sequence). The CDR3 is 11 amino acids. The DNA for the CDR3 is TGCAGTGCTAGCCTTAATGAAAAACTGTTTTTT. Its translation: CSASLNEKLFF.

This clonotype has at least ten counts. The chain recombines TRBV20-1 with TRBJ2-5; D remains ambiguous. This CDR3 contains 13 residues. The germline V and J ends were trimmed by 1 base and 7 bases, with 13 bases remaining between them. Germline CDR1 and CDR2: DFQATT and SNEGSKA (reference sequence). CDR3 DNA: TGCAGTGCTAGAGGCAGGAACGAAGTGACCCAGTACTTC. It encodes CSARGRNEVTQYF.

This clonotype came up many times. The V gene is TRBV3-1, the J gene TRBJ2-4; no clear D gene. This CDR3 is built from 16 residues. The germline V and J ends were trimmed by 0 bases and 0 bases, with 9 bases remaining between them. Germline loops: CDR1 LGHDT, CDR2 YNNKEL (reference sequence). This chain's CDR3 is CASSQDRTIAKNIQYF. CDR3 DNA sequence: TGTGCCAGCAGCCAAGATAGGACCATAGCCAAAAACATTCAGTACTTC.